A selection of T cell receptor beta chains follows, all from one sample in a study of cytomegalovirus exposure and HLA in healthy donors. Generated by immunoSEQ multiplex PCR, the TCRdb table keeps only in-frame clones and is missing some. Among 85,000 to 90,000 clones listed, about 66% were seen once. The sequenced sample consisted of PBMCs. The receptors here all came from a man aged 25 to 45 in good health and CMV-seronegative. The CDR3 runs from the conserved cysteine through the conserved F or W. D genes are given only for firm matches. The size field is filled for only some rows; it gives once, few, many or a size class.

clone_size j_call d_call v_call cdr3_nt cdr3_aa
. TRBJ2-7 . TRBV4-1 TGCGCCAGCAGCCAAGACAGGGGTTTTGAGCCCTACGAGCAGTACTTC CASSQDRGFEPYEQYF
. TRBJ1-1 TRBD1 TRBV6-5 TGTGCCAGCAGTTACGACAGGGCCATGAACACTGAAGCTTTCTTT CASSYDRAMNTEAFF
. TRBJ1-1 . TRBV29-1 TGCAGCGTTGAGGGGGCAGACTACATGAACACTGAAGCTTTCTTT CSVEGADYMNTEAFF
. TRBJ2-7 . TRBV30 TGTGCCTGGCACGGGAGCTCCTACGAGCAGTACTTC CAWHGSSYEQYF
few TRBJ2-1 . TRBV30 TGTGCCTGGAGTGTACCGTCTGGTCGGAATGAGCAGTTCTTC CAWSVPSGRNEQFF
. TRBJ2-7 TRBD2 TRBV5-4 TGTGCCAGCAGCTTGGTTTCTGGCGGGAGTTTCGAGCAGTACTTC CASSLVSGGSFEQYF
. TRBJ1-1 . TRBV30 TGTGCCTGGAACCCCCGGTACACTGAAGCTTTCTTT CAWNPRYTEAFF
few TRBJ2-3 TRBD2 TRBV4-2 TGTGCCAGCAGCCAAGTTGAGGCAGCGGGGTCAGATACGCAGTATTTT CASSQVEAAGSDTQYF
. TRBJ1-3 TRBD1 TRBV19 TGTGCCAGTGGGGACGACAGGGAGAGAAACACCATATATTTT CASGDDRERNTIYF
few TRBJ2-7 TRBD2 TRBV30 TGTGCCTGGAGTCCCCGGGGGGGCTCCTACGAGCAGTACTTC CAWSPRGGSYEQYF
. TRBJ1-2 . TRBV20-1 TGCAGTGCTGTCAGGGGTGGCTACACCTTC CSAVRGGYTF
. TRBJ2-1 TRBD2 TRBV4-3 TGCGCCAGCAGCCAATTTAGCGGGGGGGCAGTCCATGAGCAGTTCTTC CASSQFSGGAVHEQFF
. TRBJ2-7 . TRBV4-1 TGCGCCAGCAGCCAAGTTCCCGGGGGGCAGTACGAGCAGTACTTC CASSQVPGGQYEQYF
. TRBJ2-2 . TRBV11-2 TGTGCCAGCAGCCGTATCACAGGGAGGGAGCTGTTTTTT CASSRITGRELFF
once TRBJ2-7 . TRBV6-5 TGTGCCAGCAGTTACTCGGTAGTATACGAGCAGTACTTC CASSYSVVYEQYF
. TRBJ1-5 . TRBV2 TGTGCCAGCACCGAGCCCAGGGTTCCCATTCAGCCCCAGCATTTT CASTEPRVPIQPQHF
. TRBJ2-7 TRBD2 TRBV4-2 TGTGCCAGCAGCCAAACCGGGACTAGCGGTTACGAGCAGTACTTC CASSQTGTSGYEQYF
. TRBJ2-7 . TRBV5-6 TGTGCCAGCAGCTTGAGCCCGGAGCCGATCGAGCAGTACTTC CASSLSPEPIEQYF
few TRBJ2-1 TRBD2 TRBV4-1 TGCGCCAGCAGCGGAGTGGGGACTAGCGCCTACAATGAGCAGTTCTTC CASSGVGTSAYNEQFF
. TRBJ1-1 . TRBV7-2 TGTGCCAGCAGCTCCACCGACAGGACTGAAGCTTTCTTT CASSSTDRTEAFF
. TRBJ1-3 . TRBV9 TGTGCCAGCAGCGTAGGGTTAGATCGCTCTGGAAACACCATATATTTT CASSVGLDRSGNTIYF
few TRBJ2-6 . TRBV19 TGTGCCAGTACGCGGCTAGGTGCCAACGTCCTGACTTTC CASTRLGANVLTF
. TRBJ2-1 . TRBV5-4 TGTGCCAGCAGCTTGAGTCCACAAGGACATCGTAACAATGAGCAGTTCTTC CASSLSPQGHRNNEQFF
few TRBJ2-3 TRBD2 TRBV29-1 TGCAGCGTTGCCGGGACTAGCGGGAGCACAGATACGCAGTATTTT CSVAGTSGSTDTQYF
. TRBJ1-1 . TRBV7-9 TGTGCCAGCAGCTTAGATGGCGGGGGGAGGACTGAAGCTTTCTTT CASSLDGGGRTEAFF
. TRBJ1-1 . TRBV6-1 TGTGCCAGCAGGGCGTTAGGGGGCACTGAAGCTTTCTTT CASRALGGTEAFF
. TRBJ1-4 . TRBV5-1 TGCGCCAGCAGCTTGACAGGAATTGGAACTAATGAAAAACTGTTTTTT CASSLTGIGTNEKLFF
. TRBJ2-7 . TRBV18 TGTGCCAGCTCACCAGGCCCACCCTACGAGCAGTACTTC CASSPGPPYEQYF
. TRBJ2-7 TRBD2 TRBV5-1 TGCGCCAGCAGAGCGACTAGCGGGGGCGAAAGCTCCTACGAGCAGTACTTC CASRATSGGESSYEQYF
. TRBJ1-1 TRBD1 TRBV5-1 TGCGCCAGTGTGGACAGGGGAAGTTTGAAGACTGAAGCTTTCTTT CASVDRGSLKTEAFF
few TRBJ2-2 . TRBV4-1 TGCGCCAGCAGCCAATCTAGTACCGGGGAGCTGTTTTTT CASSQSSTGELFF
. TRBJ2-5 TRBD1 TRBV30 TGTGCCTGGAGTGTAATTGGACAGGGTATGGGGACCCAGTACTTC CAWSVIGQGMGTQYF
. TRBJ2-1 TRBD2 TRBV5-4 TGTGCCAGCAGCCCGGGGGGGCAGAATGAGCAGTTCTTC CASSPGGQNEQFF
few TRBJ1-1 . TRBV5-4 TGTGCCAGCAGCCGCCTCGCGCTCGGGGTGAACACTGAAGCTTTCTTT CASSRLALGVNTEAFF
. TRBJ2-7 . TRBV27 TGTGCCAGCAGTTTTAGACAGTCCTACGAGCAGTACTTC CASSFRQSYEQYF
. TRBJ1-3 TRBD1 TRBV6-6 TGTGCCAGCAGCCAGGACAGGGTTGGAAACACCATATATTTT CASSQDRVGNTIYF
. TRBJ1-1 TRBD1 TRBV7-9 TGTGCCAGCAGCCTGGGACAGGCCTTCACTGAAGCTTTCTTT CASSLGQAFTEAFF
. TRBJ1-2 TRBD1 TRBV7-9 TGTGCCAGCGGACATAACCAGGGGGATACTAACTATGGCTACACCTTC CASGHNQGDTNYGYTF
few TRBJ1-1 . TRBV5-4 TGTGCCAGCAGCCCATGGTCGGGGGAGGGGAACACTGAAGCTTTCTTT CASSPWSGEGNTEAFF
. TRBJ2-7 . TRBV11-2 TGTGCCAGCAGCTCACGGGGTTCCTACGAGCAGTACTTC CASSSRGSYEQYF
. TRBJ1-1 . TRBV6-5 TGTGCCAGCACTCAACAGGCTATGAACACTGAAGCTTTCTTT CASTQQAMNTEAFF
. TRBJ1-5 TRBD1 TRBV19 TGTGCCAGTAGTACTCTGGGACAGGGCCAGCCCCAGCATTTT CASSTLGQGQPQHF
. TRBJ2-3 TRBD1 TRBV19 TGTGCCAGTAGTAAGGGACAGTCTAGCACAGATACGCAGTATTTT CASSKGQSSTDTQYF
few TRBJ2-1 TRBD1 TRBV7-9 TGTGCCAGCAGCACTTCCCCACAGGGGAATGAGCAGTTCTTC CASSTSPQGNEQFF
. TRBJ2-4 TRBD2 TRBV28 TGTGCCAGCAGTTTACTAGCGGGGGTAGGAGCCAAAAACATTCAGTACTTC CASSLLAGVGAKNIQYF
. TRBJ2-7 TRBD2 TRBV28 TGTGCCAGCAGTTTAGCTAGCGGGGTCTTGAAGCAGTACTTC CASSLASGVLKQYF
once TRBJ1-1 TRBD1 TRBV11-1 TGTGCCAGCAGTCGGGACAGGGTGAACACTGAAGCTTTCTTT CASSRDRVNTEAFF
. TRBJ1-5 . TRBV9 TGTGCCAGCAGCGTAGCCGGTATCGTCTATCAGCCCCAGCATTTT CASSVAGIVYQPQHF
. TRBJ2-2 . TRBV7-3 TGTGCCAGCAGCCCGAGGTCTTTCCCGCGGTCCGGGGAGCTGTTTTTT CASSPRSFPRSGELFF
once TRBJ2-2 TRBD2 TRBV7-7 TGTGCCAGCAGCCACCTACGACTAGCGGGAGGGCCGTCCGGGGAGCTGTTTTTT CASSHLRLAGGPSGELFF
. TRBJ2-7 . TRBV5-1 TGCGCCAGCAGCTTGGCCGCAGACTACGAGCAGTACTTC CASSLAADYEQYF
. TRBJ1-5 . TRBV4-1 TGCGCCAGCAGCCAAGGAACAGTTACTCAGCCCCAGCATTTT CASSQGTVTQPQHF
. TRBJ2-7 . TRBV4-3 TGCGCCAGCAGCCAAGTAGCTCAGGGCCCCTACGAGCAGTACTTC CASSQVAQGPYEQYF
. TRBJ2-7 TRBD1 TRBV28 TGTGCCAGCAGGGGGACAGGGGGCCGTTGGGACGAGCAGTACTTC CASRGTGGRWDEQYF